This T cell receptor (beta chain) was retrieved from a study of cytotoxic CD8 clonotypes in ibrutinib-treated CLL. Study context: Overall, 24 responses were partial and 2 complete; following median roughly 62 months, 14 patients stayed remitted and roughly twelve progressed.

This clone was counted a single time. Antigen: not known. Study-wide findings and caveats: Baseline values of clonality outstripped age-matched healthy donors and followed circulating CD8+ T-cell counts.

Method: immunoSEQ multiplex PCR; TCRdb's copy keeps in-frame clones and lacks some. The repertoire has around 140,000 clones, 70% to 90% of them found once; the top ten carry 7.5% to 9%. Trimming removed 0 bases at V and 1 base at J, with 5 bases between. The CDR3 has 14 residues. The germline gives CDR1 MNHEY, CDR2 SVGAGI. The chain uses TRBV6-5 and TRBJ2-3; D is undetermined. This receptor was obtained from a human donor with chronic lymphocytic leukemia. Sample: PBMCs, taken after 36 months of ibrutinib treatment. The CDR3 spells CASSYSFRTDTQYF. CDR3 nucleotides: TGTGCCAGCAGTTACTCTTTTCGCACAGATACGCAGTATTTT.